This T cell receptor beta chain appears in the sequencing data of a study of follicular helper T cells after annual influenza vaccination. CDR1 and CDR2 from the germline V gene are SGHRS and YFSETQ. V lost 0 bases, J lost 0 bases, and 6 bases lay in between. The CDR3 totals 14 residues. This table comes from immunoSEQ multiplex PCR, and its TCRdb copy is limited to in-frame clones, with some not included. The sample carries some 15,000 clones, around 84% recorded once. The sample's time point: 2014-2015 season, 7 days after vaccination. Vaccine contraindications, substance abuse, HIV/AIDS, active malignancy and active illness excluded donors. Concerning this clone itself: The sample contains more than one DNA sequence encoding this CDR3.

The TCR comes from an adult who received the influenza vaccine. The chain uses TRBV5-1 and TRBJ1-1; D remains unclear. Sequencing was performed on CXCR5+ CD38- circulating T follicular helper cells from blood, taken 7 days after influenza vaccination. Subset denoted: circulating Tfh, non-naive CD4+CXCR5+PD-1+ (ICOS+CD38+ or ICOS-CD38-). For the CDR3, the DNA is TGCGCCAGCAGCTTGGCCGGGATGAACACTGAAGCTTTCTTT. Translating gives CASSLAGMNTEAFF.